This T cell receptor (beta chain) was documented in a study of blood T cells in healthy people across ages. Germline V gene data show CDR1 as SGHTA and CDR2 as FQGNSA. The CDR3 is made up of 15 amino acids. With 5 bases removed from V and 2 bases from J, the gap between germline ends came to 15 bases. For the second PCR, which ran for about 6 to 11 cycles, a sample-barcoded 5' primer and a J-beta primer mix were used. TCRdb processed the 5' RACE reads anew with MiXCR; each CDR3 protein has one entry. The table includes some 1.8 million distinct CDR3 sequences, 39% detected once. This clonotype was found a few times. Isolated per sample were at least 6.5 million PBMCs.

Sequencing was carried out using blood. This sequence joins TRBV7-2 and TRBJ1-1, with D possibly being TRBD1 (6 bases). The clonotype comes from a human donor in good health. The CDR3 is CASSQGGRGNTEAFF. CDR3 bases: TGTGCCAGCAGCCAAGGGGGGCGCGGAAACACTGAAGCTTTCTTT.